Each of the 26 T cell receptor beta chains below was sequenced from the same sample in a study of blood T cell repertoires in COVID-19. Only in-frame clones appear in the TCRdb table, and some are missing; sequencing was by immunoSEQ multiplex PCR. The sample carries tens of thousands of clones, 81% recorded once. Sequencing was done on a sample of peripheral blood. The receptors come from a man older than 75 with acute or convalescent COVID-19.

V usage is TRBV5-1 and J usage is TRBJ1-6; TRBD1 matches 7 bases. V shed 1 base and J 6 bases; nucleotides not matched to a gene: 1. Germline V lookup: CDR1 SGHRS, CDR2 YFSETQ. The CDR3 has 14 amino acids. The CDR3: CASSLTGVNSPLHF. CDR3 coding DNA: TGCGCCAGCAGCTTGACAGGGGTTAATTCACCCCTCCACTTT.

J is TRBJ2-1 and V is TRBV7-3; TRBD1 is a possible D gene (6 bases). CDR1 is SGHTA and CDR2 is FQGTGA in the germline V gene. Trimming removed 2 bases from V and 9 bases from J, with 14 bases in between. The CDR3 runs to 14 residues. CDR3 nucleotide sequence: TGTGCCAGCAGCTTAGGGGGCGCGAACAGTGAGCAGTTCTTC. Protein: CASSLGGANSEQFF.

This clone occurred a few times. The chain recombines TRBV28 with TRBJ1-4; 7 positions agree with TRBD1. Germline V lookup: CDR1 MDHEN, CDR2 SYDVKM. This CDR3 region has 14 residues. J lost 8 bases, V lost 4 bases, and 7 bases had no gene match. The CDR3 spells CASSSGQAPEKLFF. Written as DNA, the CDR3 is TGTGCCAGCAGTTCTGGACAGGCCCCGGAAAAACTGTTTTTT.

This CDR3 is CASSSTGVRETQYF. The CDR3 coding sequence is TGTGCCAGCAGCTCGACAGGGGTTAGGGAGACCCAGTACTTC. The chain is built from TRBV7-9 and TRBJ2-5; TRBD1 matches at 8 bases. This CDR3 is 14 amino acids long. Germline V gene lookup returns CDR1 SEHNR and CDR2 FQNEAQ (reference sequence). Trimming took 4 bases from V and 5 from J; bases not matched to a gene: 6.

This clone is a singleton in its sample. CDR3 residues: CASRKQGNSNQPQHF. The CDR3 region has the DNA TGTGCCAGCAGGAAACAGGGTAATAGCAATCAGCCCCAGCATTTT. This chain joins TRBV6-5 and TRBJ1-5, with TRBD1 as a possible D gene (6 bases). The CDR3 length is 15 residues. Trimming cost V 6 bases and J 0 bases, with 12 bases left between them. In germline, CDR1 is MNHEY, CDR2 SVGAGI.

This sequence joins TRBV6-2 or TRBV6-3 and TRBJ2-1; D unclear. With 3 bases removed from V and 3 bases from J, the gap between germline ends came to 9 bases. Germline-derived CDR1 and CDR2 are MNHEY and SVGEGT. The CDR3 extends over 14 amino acids. CDR3 region: CASSYSSVYNEQFF. As DNA, the CDR3 is TGTGCCAGCAGTTATTCCTCGGTCTACAATGAGCAGTTCTTC.

The chain links TRBV27 to TRBJ2-7, with D possibly TRBD2 on 5 matching bases. The CDR3 runs to 16 residues. With 8 bases removed from V and 2 bases from J, the gap between germline ends came to 22 bases. Per the germline V gene, CDR1 is MNHEY and CDR2 is SMNVEV (reference sequence). The CDR3 loop reads CASRRTVGGPTYEQYF. For the CDR3, the DNA is TGTGCCAGCCGTAGAACTGTGGGCGGGCCCACCTACGAGCAGTACTTC.

Here the CDR3 reads CASSTDATNEKLFF. CDR3 nucleotide sequence: TGTGCCAGCAGCACAGATGCGACTAATGAAAAACTGTTTTTT. This chain joins TRBV3-1 (or the pseudogene TRBV3-2) and TRBJ1-4; D remains ambiguous. The CDR3 length is 14 residues. Germline V lookup: CDR1 LGHDT, CDR2 YNNKEL (reference sequence). Between the trimmed V and J ends, which lost 5 bases and 2 bases, there was a span of 9 bases.

The chain combines TRBV2 with TRBJ1-2, with 8 bases identical to TRBD1. The CDR3 is 14 amino acids. CDR1 and CDR2 (germline): SNHLY, FYNNEI. Trimming took 5 bases from V and 3 from J; bases not matched to a gene: 5. The CDR3 DNA reads as TGTGCCAGCAGTCCAACAGGGGGGGACTATGGCTACACCTTC. This encodes CASSPTGGDYGYTF.

The chain employs TRBV28 and TRBJ1-6; maybe TRBD1 (5 bases). CDR3 length equals 15 residues. Between the trimmed V and J ends, which lost 4 bases and 3 bases, there was a span of 10 bases. Germline lookup yields CDR1 MDHEN and CDR2 SYDVKM. CDR3 DNA sequence: TGTGCCAGCAGTTCCAGGGTGGGCTATAATTCACCCCTCCACTTT. Translation gives CASSSRVGYNSPLHF. Using reference TRBV28 and TRBJ1-6 for the parts outside the CDR3, the full variable domain is DVKVTQSSRYLVKRTGEKVFLECVQDMDHENMFWYRQDPGLGLRLIYFSYDVKMKEKGDIPEGYSVSREKKERFSLILESASTNQTSMYLCASSSRVGYNSPLHFGNGTRLTVT.

The V call is TRBV12-3 or TRBV12-4, the J call TRBJ1-1; TRBD1 might be the D (6 bases). The CDR3 length is 13 residues. Trimming took 2 bases from V and 4 from J, leaving 8 bases between them. CDR3 residues: CASSLQGSTEAFF. For the CDR3, the DNA is TGTGCCAGCAGTTTACAGGGGAGCACTGAAGCTTTCTTT.

The CDR3 region is CASSPRDSSYNEQFF. DNA of the CDR3: TGTGCCAGCAGTCCCCGGGACAGCTCCTACAATGAGCAGTTCTTC. V and J are TRBV6-2 or TRBV6-3 and TRBJ2-1; 7 bases line up with TRBD1. Germline CDR1 and CDR2: MNHEY and SVGEGT. The CDR3 has 15 amino acids. Losses at the gene ends were 5 bases for V and 0 bases for J; bases not matched to a gene: 4.

The J gene is TRBJ1-5, the V gene TRBV28; tentatively, D is TRBD1 (6 bases). There are 17 residues in the CDR3. The V gene lost 6 bases and the J gene lost 0 bases, with 18 bases spanning the gap. Germline values: CDR1 MDHEN, CDR2 SYDVKM. CDR3 sequence (DNA): TGTGCCAGCAGCCCGATTAGGGGGACCTATAGCAATCAGCCCCAGCATTTT. This codes for CASSPIRGTYSNQPQHF.

This clone was found a few times. This CDR3 is CASSSDSANTEAFF. The CDR3 DNA is TGCGCCAGCAGCTCTGACAGTGCGAACACTGAAGCTTTCTTT. This chain uses TRBV5-1 with TRBJ1-1; a weak D match, TRBD1 (5 bases). The CDR3 sequence is 14 residues long. The V end was cut by 3 bases, the J end by 1 base, with 10 bases between. Germline-derived CDR1 and CDR2 are SGHRS and YFSETQ.

This rearrangement joins TRBV18 to TRBJ2-7, with D tentatively TRBD1 (5 bases). The CDR3 has 13 amino acids. Trimming stripped 4 bases from V and 5 bases from J, with 12 bases between. The V gene's germline CDR1 is KGHSH and CDR2 LQKENI. The CDR3 region has the DNA TGTGCCAGCTCACTCGGACAATCCGACGAGCAGTACTTC. This gives the protein CASSLGQSDEQYF.

This clone showed up just once. The chain combines TRBV2 with TRBJ2-5; weak D call: TRBD1 (5 bases). Trimming removed 4 bases from V and 2 bases from J, with 11 bases in between. The germline gives CDR1 SNHLY, CDR2 FYNNEI. CDR3 length equals 14 residues. Here the CDR3 reads CASSVARAQETQYF. In DNA form, the CDR3 reads TGTGCCAGCAGTGTTGCCAGGGCACAAGAGACCCAGTACTTC.

The J gene is TRBJ1-2, the V gene TRBV19; the match to TRBD1 covers 8 bases. The CDR3 spans 12 residues. V gave up 4 bases and J gave up 8 bases; unmatched junction bases: 3. Germline CDR1 reads LNHDA; CDR2 reads SQIVND (reference sequence). The CDR3 nucleotides are TGTGCCAGTAGTAACGACAGGGGCGGCTACACCTTC. This codes for CASSNDRGGYTF.

The rearrangement links TRBV5-1 to TRBJ2-1, with TRBD1 matching over 7 bases. The CDR3 is 19 amino acids. CDR1 SGHRS and CDR2 YFSETQ come from the germline V gene. With V trimmed by 4 bases and J by 2 bases, 18 bases remained unmatched. The CDR3 DNA reads TGCGCCAGCAGCGCCTCCGGGACAGCAGACTCGAAACCCTACAATGAGCAGTTCTTC. This encodes CASSASGTADSKPYNEQFF. Together with reference TRBV5-1 and TRBJ2-1, the CDR3 gives the full variable domain: KAGVTQTPRYLIKTRGQQVTLSCSPISGHRSVSWYQQTPGQGLQFLFEYFSETQRNKGNFPGRFSGRQFSNSRSEMNVSTLELGDSALYLCASSASGTADSKPYNEQFFGPGTRLTVL.

This clone came up a few times. The chain recombines TRBV3-1 (or the pseudogene TRBV3-2) with TRBJ1-3; D call uncertain. Looked up from germline, CDR1 is LGHDT and CDR2 is YNNKEL (reference sequence). This CDR3 spans 15 amino acids. V was clipped by 0 bases and J by 1 base, with 7 bases between them. The CDR3 spells CASSQDTRSGNTIYF. Written as DNA, the CDR3 is TGTGCCAGCAGCCAAGACACACGATCTGGAAACACCATATATTTT.

This chain uses TRBV27 with TRBJ2-7; 7 bases are shared with TRBD2. Losses at the gene ends were 5 bases for V and 1 base for J; bases not matched to a gene: 17. The CDR3 is 18 amino acids. Germline V gene sequence: CDR1 MNHEY, CDR2 SMNVEV (reference sequence). The CDR3 nucleotides read TGTGCCAGCAGTCGGGGTTGGGGCGGAAGCGGGATTTCCTACGAGCAGTACTTC. Translating gives CASSRGWGGSGISYEQYF.

This clone was observed a few times. The chain joins TRBV30 to TRBJ2-2, with D possibly matching TRBD1 (6 bases). This CDR3 is built from 14 residues. Germline V gene lookup returns CDR1 GTSNPN and CDR2 SVGIG (reference sequence). V lost 7 bases, J lost 4 bases, and 16 bases lay in between. The CDR3 DNA reads as TGTGCCTCATCACAGGGAGTGGGCACCGGGGAGCTGTTTTTT. Translated: CASSQGVGTGELFF.

J is TRBJ1-6 and V is TRBV4-3; TRBD1 might be the D (6 bases). Per the germline V gene, CDR1 is LGHNA and CDR2 is YSLEER. This CDR3 has 16 residues. V was trimmed by 0 bases and J by 8 bases, leaving 14 bases between them. CDR3 nucleotides: TGCGCCAGCAGCCAAGATGCCCGGCAGGGGTATTCACCCCTCCACTTT. Encoded protein: CASSQDARQGYSPLHF.

This rearrangement joins TRBV15 to TRBJ1-4; TRBD1 matches 9 bases. This CDR3 contains 17 residues. Trimming removed 2 bases from V and 7 bases from J; junction bases left unmatched: 11. Germline lookup yields CDR1 LNHNV and CDR2 YYDKDF (reference sequence). The CDR3 here is CATSRHFSGTGFEKLFF. The CDR3, as DNA: TGTGCCACCAGCAGACACTTTTCCGGGACAGGGTTTGAAAAACTGTTTTTT.

The V call is TRBV4-2, the J call TRBJ1-1; D remains unclear. This CDR3 has 14 residues. Germline CDR1 is LGHNA and CDR2 is YNFKEQ. Trimming shortened V by 0 bases and J by 0 bases, and 5 bases separated the two germline ends. CDR3 DNA sequence: TGTGCCAGCAGCCAAGACCGTGTGAACACTGAAGCTTTCTTT. It translates to CASSQDRVNTEAFF.

V and J are TRBV6-4 and TRBJ2-5; D is uncertain. In germline, CDR1 is MRHNA, CDR2 SNTAGT. V was cut by 0 bases and J by 4 bases, with 9 bases left in between. The CDR3 length is 14 residues. CDR3 region: CASSDSSRLETQYF. The CDR3 DNA follows: TGTGCCAGCAGTGACTCGAGCCGGTTAGAGACCCAGTACTTC.

The V gene is TRBV5-1, the J gene TRBJ2-2, with TRBD1 matching over 11 bases. The length of the CDR3 is 17 residues. Trimming cost V 4 bases and J 5 bases; bases outside gene matches: 10. CDR1 and CDR2 from the germline V gene are SGHRS and YFSETQ. In DNA form, the CDR3 reads TGCGCCAGCAGCGGATGGACAGGGGGCGCGGTTACCGGGGAGCTGTTTTTT. Residues: CASSGWTGGAVTGELFF.